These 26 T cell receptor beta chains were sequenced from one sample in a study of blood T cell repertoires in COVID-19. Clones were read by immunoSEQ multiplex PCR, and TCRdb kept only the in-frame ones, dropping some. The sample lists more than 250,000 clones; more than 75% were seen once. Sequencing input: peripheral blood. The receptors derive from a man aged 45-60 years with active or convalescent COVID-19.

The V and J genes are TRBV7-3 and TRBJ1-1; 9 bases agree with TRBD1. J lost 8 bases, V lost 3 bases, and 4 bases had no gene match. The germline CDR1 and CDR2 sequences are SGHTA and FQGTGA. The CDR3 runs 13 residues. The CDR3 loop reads CASSLNRGQEAFF. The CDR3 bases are TGTGCCAGCAGCTTGAACAGGGGGCAAGAAGCTTTCTTT.

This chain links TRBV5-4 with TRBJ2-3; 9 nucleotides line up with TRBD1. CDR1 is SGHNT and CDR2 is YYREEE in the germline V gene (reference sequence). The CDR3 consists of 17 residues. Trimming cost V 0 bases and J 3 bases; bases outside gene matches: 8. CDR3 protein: CASSLVGVGQGTDTQYF. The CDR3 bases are TGTGCCAGCAGCTTGGTGGGAGTGGGACAGGGTACAGATACGCAGTATTTT.

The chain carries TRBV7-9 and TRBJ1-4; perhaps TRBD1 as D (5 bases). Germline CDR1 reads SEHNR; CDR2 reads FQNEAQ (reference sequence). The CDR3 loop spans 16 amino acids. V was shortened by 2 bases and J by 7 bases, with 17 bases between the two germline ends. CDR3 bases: TGTGCCAGCAGCTTAAAATTTCTCACGGGGGGTGAAAAACTGTTTTTT. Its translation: CASSLKFLTGGEKLFF.

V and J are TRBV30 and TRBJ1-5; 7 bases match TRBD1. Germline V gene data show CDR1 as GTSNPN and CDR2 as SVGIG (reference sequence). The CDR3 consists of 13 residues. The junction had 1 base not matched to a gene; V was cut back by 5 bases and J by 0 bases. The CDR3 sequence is CAWGQDSNQPQHF. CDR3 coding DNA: TGTGCCTGGGGACAGGATAGCAATCAGCCCCAGCATTTT.

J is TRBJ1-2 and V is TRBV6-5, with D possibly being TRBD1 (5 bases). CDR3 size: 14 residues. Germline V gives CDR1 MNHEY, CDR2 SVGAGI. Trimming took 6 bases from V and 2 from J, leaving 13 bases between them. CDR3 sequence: CASRPPGLNYGYTF. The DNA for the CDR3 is TGTGCCAGCAGACCCCCGGGACTCAACTATGGCTACACCTTC.

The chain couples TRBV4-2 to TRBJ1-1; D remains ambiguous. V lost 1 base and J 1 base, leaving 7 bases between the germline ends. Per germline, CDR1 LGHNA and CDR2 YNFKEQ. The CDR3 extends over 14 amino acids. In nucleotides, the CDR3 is TGTGCCAGCAGCCAAGGAGCCGGGAACACTGAAGCTTTCTTT. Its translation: CASSQGAGNTEAFF.

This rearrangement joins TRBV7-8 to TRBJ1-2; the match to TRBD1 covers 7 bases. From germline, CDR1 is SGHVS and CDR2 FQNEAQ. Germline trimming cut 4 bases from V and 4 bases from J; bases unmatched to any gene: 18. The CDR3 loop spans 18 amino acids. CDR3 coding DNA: TGTGCCAGCAGCTCCGACACAACCCGACAGGGTTATAGCTATGGCTACACCTTC. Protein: CASSSDTTRQGYSYGYTF.

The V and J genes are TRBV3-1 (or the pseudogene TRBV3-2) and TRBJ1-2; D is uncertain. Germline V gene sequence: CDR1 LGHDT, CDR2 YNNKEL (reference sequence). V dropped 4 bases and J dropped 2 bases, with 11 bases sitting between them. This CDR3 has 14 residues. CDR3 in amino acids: CASSPTLLNYGYTF. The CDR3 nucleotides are TGTGCCAGCAGCCCGACACTTTTAAACTATGGCTACACCTTC.

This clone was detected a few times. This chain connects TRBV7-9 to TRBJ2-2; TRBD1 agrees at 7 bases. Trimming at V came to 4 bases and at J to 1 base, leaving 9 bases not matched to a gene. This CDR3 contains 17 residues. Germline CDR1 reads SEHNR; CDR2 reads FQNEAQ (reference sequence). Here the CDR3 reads CASSSRDSELNTGELFF. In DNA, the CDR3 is TGTGCCAGCAGCTCACGGGACAGCGAATTGAACACCGGGGAGCTGTTTTTT.

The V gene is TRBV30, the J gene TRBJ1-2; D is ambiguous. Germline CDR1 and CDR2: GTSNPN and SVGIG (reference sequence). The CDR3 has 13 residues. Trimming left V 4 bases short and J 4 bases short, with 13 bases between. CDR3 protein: CAWTPRGFYGYTF. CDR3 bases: TGTGCCTGGACTCCAAGAGGGTTCTATGGCTACACCTTC. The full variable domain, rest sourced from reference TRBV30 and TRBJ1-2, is SQTIHQWPATLVQPVGSPLSLECTVEGTSNPNLYWYRQAAGRGLQLLFYSVGIGQISSEVPQNLSASRPQDRQFILSSKKLLLSDSGFYLCAWTPRGFYGYTFGSGTRLTVV.

This chain's CDR3 is CASSRGGEVGYTF. As DNA, the CDR3 is TGTGCCAGCAGTCGCGGGGGCGAAGTCGGCTACACCTTC. The rearrangement joins TRBV28 to TRBJ1-2; D is possibly TRBD1 (6 bases). The CDR3 runs 13 residues. Deletions cut 5 bases from V and 8 bases from J, with 15 bases between. The germline V gene encodes CDR1 MDHEN and CDR2 SYDVKM.

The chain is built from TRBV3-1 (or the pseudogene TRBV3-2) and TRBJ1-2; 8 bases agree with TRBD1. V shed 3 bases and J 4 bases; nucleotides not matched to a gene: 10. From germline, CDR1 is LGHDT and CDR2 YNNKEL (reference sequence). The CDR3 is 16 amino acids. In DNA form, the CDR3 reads TGTGCCAGCAGCCAGGGACAGGTTGAATGGGTCTATGGCTACACCTTC. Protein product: CASSQGQVEWVYGYTF.

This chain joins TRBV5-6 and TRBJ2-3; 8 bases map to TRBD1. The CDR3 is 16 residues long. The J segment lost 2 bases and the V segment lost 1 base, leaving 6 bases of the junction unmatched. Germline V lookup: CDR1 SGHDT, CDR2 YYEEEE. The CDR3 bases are TGTGCCAGCAGCTTGACGACAGGGGTCTTCACAGATACGCAGTATTTT. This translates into CASSLTTGVFTDTQYF.

The CDR3 DNA reads as TGTGCCAGCAGCAGACGGACAGCCAGCACAGATACGCAGTATTTT. It translates to CASSRRTASTDTQYF. V gene TRBV6-5 combines with J gene TRBJ2-3, with TRBD1 as a possible D gene (6 bases). The V and J ends lost 6 bases and 0 bases respectively, with 13 bases between them. The germline gives CDR1 MNHEY, CDR2 SVGAGI. The CDR3 has 15 amino acids.

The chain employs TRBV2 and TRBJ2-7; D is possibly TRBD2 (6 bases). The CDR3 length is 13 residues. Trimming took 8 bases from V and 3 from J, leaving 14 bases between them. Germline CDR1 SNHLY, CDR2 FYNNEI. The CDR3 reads CASELQAGYEQYF. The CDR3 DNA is TGTGCCAGCGAGTTACAAGCGGGCTACGAGCAGTACTTC.

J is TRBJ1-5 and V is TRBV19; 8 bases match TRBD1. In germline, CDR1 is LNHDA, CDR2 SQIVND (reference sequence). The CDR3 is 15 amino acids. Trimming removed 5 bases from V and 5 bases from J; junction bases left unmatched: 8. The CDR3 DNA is TGTGCCAGTAGTTCGACAGGGGAGCGGTATCAGCCCCAGCATTTT. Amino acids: CASSSTGERYQPQHF.

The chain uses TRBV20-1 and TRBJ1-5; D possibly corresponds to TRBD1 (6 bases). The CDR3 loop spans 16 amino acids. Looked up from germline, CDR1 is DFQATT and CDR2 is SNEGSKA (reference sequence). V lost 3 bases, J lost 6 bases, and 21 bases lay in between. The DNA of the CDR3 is TGCAGTGCTAGTCCCCCAGGGGTGATCGTGAGTCAGCCCCAGCATTTT. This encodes CSASPPGVIVSQPQHF.

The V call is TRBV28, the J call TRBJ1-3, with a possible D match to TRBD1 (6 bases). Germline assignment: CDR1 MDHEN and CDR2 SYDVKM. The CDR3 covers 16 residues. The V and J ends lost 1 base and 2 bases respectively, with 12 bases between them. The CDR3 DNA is TGTGCCAGCAGTTTATTAGGGGGGGTAACTGGAAACACCATATATTTT. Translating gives CASSLLGGVTGNTIYF.

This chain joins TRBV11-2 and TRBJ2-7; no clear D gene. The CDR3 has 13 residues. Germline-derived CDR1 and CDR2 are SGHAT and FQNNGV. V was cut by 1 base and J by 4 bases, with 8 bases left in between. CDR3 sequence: CASSLVSGYEQYF. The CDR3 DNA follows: TGTGCCAGCAGCTTAGTGTCGGGTTACGAGCAGTACTTC. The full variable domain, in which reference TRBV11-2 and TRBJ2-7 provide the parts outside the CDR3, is EAGVAQSPRYKIIEKRQSVAFWCNPISGHATLYWYQQILGQGPKLLIQFQNNGVVDDSQLPKDRFSAERLKGVDSTLKIQPAKLEDSAVYLCASSLVSGYEQYFGPGTRLTVT.

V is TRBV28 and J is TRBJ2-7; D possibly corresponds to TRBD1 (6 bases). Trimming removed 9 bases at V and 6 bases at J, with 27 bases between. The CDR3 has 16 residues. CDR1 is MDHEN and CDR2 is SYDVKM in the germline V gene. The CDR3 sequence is CASKGPGHGLLGEQYF. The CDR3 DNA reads TGTGCCAGTAAAGGGCCGGGACATGGCCTCCTCGGCGAGCAGTACTTC.

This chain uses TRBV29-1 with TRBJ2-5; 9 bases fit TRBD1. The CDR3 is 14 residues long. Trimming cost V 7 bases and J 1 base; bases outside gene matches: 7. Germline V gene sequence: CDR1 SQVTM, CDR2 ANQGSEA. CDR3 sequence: CSGDRESGQETQYF. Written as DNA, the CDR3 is TGCAGCGGGGACAGGGAGTCGGGCCAAGAGACCCAGTACTTC.

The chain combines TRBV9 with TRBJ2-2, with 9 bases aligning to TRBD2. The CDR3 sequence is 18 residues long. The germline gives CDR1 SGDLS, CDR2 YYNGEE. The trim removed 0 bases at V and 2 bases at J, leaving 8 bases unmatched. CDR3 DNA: TGTGCCAGCAGCGTAGTCGATAGCGGGAGACTCAACACCGGGGAGCTGTTTTTT. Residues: CASSVVDSGRLNTGELFF.

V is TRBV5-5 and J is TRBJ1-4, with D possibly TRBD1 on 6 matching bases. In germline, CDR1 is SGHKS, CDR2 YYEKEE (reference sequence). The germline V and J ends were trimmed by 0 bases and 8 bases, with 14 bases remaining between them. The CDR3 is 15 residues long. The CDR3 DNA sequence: TGTGCCAGCAGCTTGGAGGGGGTGTTGGGCGAAAAACTGTTTTTT. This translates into CASSLEGVLGEKLFF.

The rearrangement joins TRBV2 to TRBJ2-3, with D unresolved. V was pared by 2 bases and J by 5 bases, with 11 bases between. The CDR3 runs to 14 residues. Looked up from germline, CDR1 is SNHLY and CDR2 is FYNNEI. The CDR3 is CASSEISARDTQYF. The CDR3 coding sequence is TGTGCCAGCAGTGAAATCTCGGCTAGAGATACGCAGTATTTT.

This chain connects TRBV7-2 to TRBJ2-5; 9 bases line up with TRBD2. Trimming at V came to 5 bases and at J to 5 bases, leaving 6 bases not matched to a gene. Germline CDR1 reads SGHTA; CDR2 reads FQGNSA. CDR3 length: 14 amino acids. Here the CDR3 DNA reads TGTGCCAGCAGCCACTTAGCGGGGGAGGAGACCCAGTACTTC. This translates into CASSHLAGEETQYF.

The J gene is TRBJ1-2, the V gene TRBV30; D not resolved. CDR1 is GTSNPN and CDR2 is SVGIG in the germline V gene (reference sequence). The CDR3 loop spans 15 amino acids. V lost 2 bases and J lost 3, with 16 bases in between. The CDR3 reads CAWSPGVGLHYGYTF. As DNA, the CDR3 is TGTGCCTGGAGTCCTGGCGTGGGCCTGCACTATGGCTACACCTTC. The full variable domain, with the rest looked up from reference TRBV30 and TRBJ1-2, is SQTIHQWPATLVQPVGSPLSLECTVEGTSNPNLYWYRQAAGRGLQLLFYSVGIGQISSEVPQNLSASRPQDRQFILSSKKLLLSDSGFYLCAWSPGVGLHYGYTFGSGTRLTVV.